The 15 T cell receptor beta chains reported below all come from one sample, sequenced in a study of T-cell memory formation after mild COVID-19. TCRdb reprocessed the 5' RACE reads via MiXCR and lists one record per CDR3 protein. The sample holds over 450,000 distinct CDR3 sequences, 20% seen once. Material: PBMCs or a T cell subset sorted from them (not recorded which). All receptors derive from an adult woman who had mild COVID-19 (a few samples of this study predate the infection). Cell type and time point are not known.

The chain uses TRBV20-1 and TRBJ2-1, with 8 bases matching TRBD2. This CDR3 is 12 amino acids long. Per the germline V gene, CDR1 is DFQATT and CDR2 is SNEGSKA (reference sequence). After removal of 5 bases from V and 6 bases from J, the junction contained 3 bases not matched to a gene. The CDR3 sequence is CSAGGLVNEQFF. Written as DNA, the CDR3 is TGCAGTGCTGGGGGACTAGTCAATGAGCAGTTCTTC.

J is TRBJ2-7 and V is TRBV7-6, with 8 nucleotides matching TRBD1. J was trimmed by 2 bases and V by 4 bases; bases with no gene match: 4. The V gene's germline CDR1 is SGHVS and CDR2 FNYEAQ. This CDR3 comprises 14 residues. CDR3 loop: CASSWGQETYEQYF. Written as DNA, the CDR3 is TGTGCCAGCAGCTGGGGACAGGAGACCTACGAGCAGTACTTC.

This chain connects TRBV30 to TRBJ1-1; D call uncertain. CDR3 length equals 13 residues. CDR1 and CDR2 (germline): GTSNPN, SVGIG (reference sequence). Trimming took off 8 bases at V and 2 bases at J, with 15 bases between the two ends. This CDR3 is CAGRILTNTEAFF. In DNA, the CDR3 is TGTGCCGGCCGGATCTTGACAAACACTGAAGCTTTCTTT.

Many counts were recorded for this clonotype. CDR3 DNA sequence: TGTGCCAGCAGCTTAGCGGCGCTCGGCGAGCAGTTCTTC. The encoded protein is CASSLAALGEQFF. The chain couples TRBV11-3 to TRBJ2-1; D is unresolved. This CDR3 has 13 residues. Trimming took off 1 base at V and 10 bases at J, with 11 bases between the two ends. Per germline, CDR1 SGHNT and CDR2 YENEEA. Based on the CDR3 plus reference TRBV11-3 and TRBJ2-1, the full variable domain is EAGVVQSPRYKIIEKKQPVAFWCNPISGHNTLYWYLQNLGQGPELLIRYENEEAVDDSQLPKDRFSAERLKGVDSTLKIQPAELGDSAVYLCASSLAALGEQFFGPGTRLTVL.

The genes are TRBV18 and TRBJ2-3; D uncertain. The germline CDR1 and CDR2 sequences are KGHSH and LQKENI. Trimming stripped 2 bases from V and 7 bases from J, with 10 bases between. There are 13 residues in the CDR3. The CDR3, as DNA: TGTGCCAGCTCACCAACCAATAGGTATACGCAGTATTTT. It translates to CASSPTNRYTQYF. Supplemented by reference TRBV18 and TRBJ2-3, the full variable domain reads NAGVMQNPRHLVRRRGQEARLRCSPMKGHSHVYWYRQLPEEGLKFMVYLQKENIIDESGMPKERFSAEFPKEGPSILRIQQVVRGDSAAYFCASSPTNRYTQYFGPGTRLTVL.

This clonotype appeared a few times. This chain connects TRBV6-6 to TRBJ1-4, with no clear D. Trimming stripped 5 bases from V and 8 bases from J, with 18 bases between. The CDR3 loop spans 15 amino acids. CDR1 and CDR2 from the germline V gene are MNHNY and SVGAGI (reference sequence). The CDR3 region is CASSISAGVGEKLFF. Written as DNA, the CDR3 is TGTGCCAGCAGTATCAGCGCAGGAGTCGGGGAAAAACTGTTTTTT.

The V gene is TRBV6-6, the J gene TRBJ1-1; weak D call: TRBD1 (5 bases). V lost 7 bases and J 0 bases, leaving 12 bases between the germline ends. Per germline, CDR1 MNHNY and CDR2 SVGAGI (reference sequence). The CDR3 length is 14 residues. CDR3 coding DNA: TGTGCCAGCACTCCGGGACGGATGAACACTGAAGCTTTCTTT. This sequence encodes CASTPGRMNTEAFF.

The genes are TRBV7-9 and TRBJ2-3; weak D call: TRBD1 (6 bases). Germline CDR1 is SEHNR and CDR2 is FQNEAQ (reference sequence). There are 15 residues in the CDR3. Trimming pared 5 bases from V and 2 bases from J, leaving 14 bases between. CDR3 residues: CASSEGTLLTDTQYF. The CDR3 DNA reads TGTGCCAGCAGCGAGGGGACATTGCTCACAGATACGCAGTATTTT.

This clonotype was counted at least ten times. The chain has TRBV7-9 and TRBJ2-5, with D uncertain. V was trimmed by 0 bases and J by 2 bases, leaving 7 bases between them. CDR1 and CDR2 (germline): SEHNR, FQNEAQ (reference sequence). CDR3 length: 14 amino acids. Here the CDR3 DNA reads TGTGCCAGCAGCTTAGCCTCCGGACAAGAGACCCAGTACTTC. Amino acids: CASSLASGQETQYF.

CDR3 nucleotide sequence: TGTGCCAGCAGACAGGGACTAGCCTACGACAATGAGCAGTTCTTC. It codes for CASRQGLAYDNEQFF. V usage is TRBV3-1 and J usage is TRBJ2-1; 9 nucleotides match TRBD2. The ends lost 6 bases at V and 5 bases at J; junction bases unmatched: 8. Germline assignment: CDR1 LGHDT and CDR2 YNNKEL (reference sequence). The CDR3 runs 15 residues.

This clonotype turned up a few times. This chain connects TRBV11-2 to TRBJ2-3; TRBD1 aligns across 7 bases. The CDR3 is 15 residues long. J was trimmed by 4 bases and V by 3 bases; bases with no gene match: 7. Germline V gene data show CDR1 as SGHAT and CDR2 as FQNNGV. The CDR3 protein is CASSFYRQGADTQYF. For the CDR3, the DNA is TGTGCCAGCAGCTTCTACCGACAGGGCGCAGATACGCAGTATTTT.

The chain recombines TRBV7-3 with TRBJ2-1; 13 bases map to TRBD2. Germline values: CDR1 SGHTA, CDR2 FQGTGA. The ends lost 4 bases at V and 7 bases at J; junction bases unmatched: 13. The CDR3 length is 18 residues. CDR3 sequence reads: CASSSYTRLAGGGNEQFF. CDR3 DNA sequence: TGTGCCAGCAGCTCGTACACTCGACTAGCGGGGGGCGGGAATGAGCAGTTCTTC.

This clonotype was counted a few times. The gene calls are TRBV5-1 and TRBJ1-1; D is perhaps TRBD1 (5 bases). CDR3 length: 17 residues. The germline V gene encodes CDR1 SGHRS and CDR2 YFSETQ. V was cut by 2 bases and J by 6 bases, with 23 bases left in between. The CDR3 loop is CASSLQVLTQAGSEAFF. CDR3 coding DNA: TGCGCCAGCAGCTTACAGGTTCTTACCCAAGCAGGTTCTGAAGCTTTCTTT.

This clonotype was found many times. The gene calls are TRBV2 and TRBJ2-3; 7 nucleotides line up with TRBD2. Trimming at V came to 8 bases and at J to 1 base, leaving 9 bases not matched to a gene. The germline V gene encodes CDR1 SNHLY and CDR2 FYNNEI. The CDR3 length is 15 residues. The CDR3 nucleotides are TGTGCCAGCGGTAGACCGGCGGGGGGCACAGATACGCAGTATTTT. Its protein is CASGRPAGGTDTQYF.

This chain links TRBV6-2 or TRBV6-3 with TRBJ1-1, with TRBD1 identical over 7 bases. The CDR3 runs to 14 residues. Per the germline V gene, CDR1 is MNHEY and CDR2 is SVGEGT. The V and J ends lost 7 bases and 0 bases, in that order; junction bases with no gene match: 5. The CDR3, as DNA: TGTGCCAGCAATGGACAGGAGATGAACACTGAAGCTTTCTTT. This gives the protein CASNGQEMNTEAFF.